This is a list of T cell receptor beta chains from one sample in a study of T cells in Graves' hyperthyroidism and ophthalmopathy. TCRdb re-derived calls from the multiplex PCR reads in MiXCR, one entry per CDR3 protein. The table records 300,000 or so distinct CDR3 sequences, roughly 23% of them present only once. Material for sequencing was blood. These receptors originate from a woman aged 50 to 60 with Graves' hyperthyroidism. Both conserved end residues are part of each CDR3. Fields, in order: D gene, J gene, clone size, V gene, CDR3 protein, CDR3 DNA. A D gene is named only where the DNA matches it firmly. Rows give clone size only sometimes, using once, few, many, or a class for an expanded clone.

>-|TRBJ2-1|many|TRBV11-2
CASSLGLGGYNEQFF
TGTGCCAGCAGCCTCGGACTAGGGGGCTACAATGAGCAGTTCTTC
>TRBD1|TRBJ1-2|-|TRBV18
CASSPVSTGGLYGYTF
TGTGCCAGCTCACCTGTGTCCACAGGGGGCCTCTATGGCTACACCTTC
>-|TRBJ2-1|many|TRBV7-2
CASSLSGIGYNEQFF
TGTGCCAGCAGCTTATCAGGGATAGGTTACAATGAGCAGTTCTTC
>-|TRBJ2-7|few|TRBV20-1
CSARGKTGHNLSGQYF
TGCAGTGCTAGAGGGAAAACAGGCCACAACCTCTCAGGGCAGTACTTC
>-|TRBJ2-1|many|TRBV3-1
CASSQDLAGLGQFF
TGTGCCAGCAGCCAAGATTTGGCAGGGTTGGGGCAGTTCTTC
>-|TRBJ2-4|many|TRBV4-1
CASSQPTVAVKNIQYF
TGCGCCAGCAGCCAGCCGACGGTAGCCGTCAAAAACATTCAGTACTTC
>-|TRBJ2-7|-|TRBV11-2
CASSLDPGNYEQYF
TGTGCCAGCAGCTTAGATCCGGGGAACTACGAGCAGTACTTC
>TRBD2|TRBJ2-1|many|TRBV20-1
CSAPLAGGINNEQFF
TGCAGTGCTCCCCTGGCGGGAGGGATTAACAATGAGCAGTTCTTC
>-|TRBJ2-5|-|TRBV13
CASSLGGLRPPYF
TGTGCCAGCAGCTTAGGTGGACTGAGACCTCCGTACTTC
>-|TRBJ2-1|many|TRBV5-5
CASSLAPYNEQFF
TGTGCCAGCAGCTTGGCCCCCTACAATGAGCAGTTCTTC
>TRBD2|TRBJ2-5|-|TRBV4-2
CASSQDPASGRAETQYF
TGTGCCAGCAGCCAAGATCCTGCTAGCGGGAGGGCGGAGACCCAGTACTTC
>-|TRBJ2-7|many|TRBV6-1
CASSPLREMVEQYF
TGTGCCAGCAGTCCCCTACGGGAAATGGTCGAGCAGTACTTC
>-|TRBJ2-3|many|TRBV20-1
CSAREGLIFTDTQYF
TGCAGTGCTAGAGAGGGACTGATCTTCACAGATACGCAGTATTTT
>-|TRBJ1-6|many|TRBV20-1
CSALQGGSPLHF
TGCAGTGCCCTACAGGGTGGATCACCCCTCCACTTT
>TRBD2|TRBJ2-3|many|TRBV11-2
CASGVGGNRLANTQYF
TGTGCCAGCGGCGTCGGGGGGAATCGGCTCGCCAATACGCAGTATTTT
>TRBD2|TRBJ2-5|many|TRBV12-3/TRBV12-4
CATMTSGGGETQYF
TGTGCCACCATGACTAGCGGGGGGGGAGAGACCCAGTACTTC
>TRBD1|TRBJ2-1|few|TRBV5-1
CASSGRDRGNEQFF
TGCGCCAGCAGCGGCCGGGACAGGGGGAATGAGCAGTTCTTC